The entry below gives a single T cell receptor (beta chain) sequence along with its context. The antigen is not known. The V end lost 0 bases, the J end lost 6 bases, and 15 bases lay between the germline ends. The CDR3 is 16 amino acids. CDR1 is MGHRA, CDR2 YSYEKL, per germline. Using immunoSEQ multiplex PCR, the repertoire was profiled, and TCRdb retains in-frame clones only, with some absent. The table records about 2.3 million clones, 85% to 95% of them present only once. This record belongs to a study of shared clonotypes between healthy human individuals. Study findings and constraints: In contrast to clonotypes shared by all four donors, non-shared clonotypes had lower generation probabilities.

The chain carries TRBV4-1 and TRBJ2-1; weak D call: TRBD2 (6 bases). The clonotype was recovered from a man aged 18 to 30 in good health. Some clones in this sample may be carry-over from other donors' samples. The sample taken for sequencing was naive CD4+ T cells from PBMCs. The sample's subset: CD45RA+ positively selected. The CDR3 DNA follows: TGCGCCAGCAGCCAAGATGCGCAGACTAGAGGCAATGAGCAGTTCTTC. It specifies CASSQDAQTRGNEQFF.